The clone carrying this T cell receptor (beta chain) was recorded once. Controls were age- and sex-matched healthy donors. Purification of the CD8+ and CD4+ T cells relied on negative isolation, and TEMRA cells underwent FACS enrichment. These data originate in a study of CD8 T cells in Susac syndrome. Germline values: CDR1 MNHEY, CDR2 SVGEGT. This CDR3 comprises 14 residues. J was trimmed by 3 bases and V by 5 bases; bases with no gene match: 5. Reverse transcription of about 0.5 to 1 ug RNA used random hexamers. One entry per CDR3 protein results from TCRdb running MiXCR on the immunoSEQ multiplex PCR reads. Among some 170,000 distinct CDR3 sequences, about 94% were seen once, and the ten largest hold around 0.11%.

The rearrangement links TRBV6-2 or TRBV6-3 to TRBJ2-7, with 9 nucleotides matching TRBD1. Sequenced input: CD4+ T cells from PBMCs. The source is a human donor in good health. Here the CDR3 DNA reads TGTGCCAGCAGTCGACAGGGGGTCCGCTACGAGCAGTACTTC. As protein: CASSRQGVRYEQYF.